This TCR beta chain was identified during a study of shared clonotypes between healthy human individuals. Trimming stripped 5 bases from V and 2 bases from J, with 19 bases between. Germline-derived CDR1 and CDR2 are SGHVS and FQNEAQ. CDR3 length: 17 amino acids. Terminally differentiated effector memory CD45RA+ cells were excluded by CCR7 positive selection of CD45RO-negative cells. Produced via immunoSEQ multiplex PCR; TCRdb's table is partial and in-frame only. The table lists roughly 890,000 clones, approximately 92% of them singletons, with less than 25% in the top ten. The source of this sequence is a man under 40 in good health. Sequencing was performed on naive CD8+ T cells sorted from blood. The V call is TRBV7-8, the J call TRBJ2-1; TRBD1 might be the D (6 bases). CDR3 residues: CASSHFWGDRPYNEQFF. The CDR3 coding sequence is TGTGCCAGCAGCCACTTTTGGGGTGACAGGCCCTACAATGAGCAGTTCTTC.